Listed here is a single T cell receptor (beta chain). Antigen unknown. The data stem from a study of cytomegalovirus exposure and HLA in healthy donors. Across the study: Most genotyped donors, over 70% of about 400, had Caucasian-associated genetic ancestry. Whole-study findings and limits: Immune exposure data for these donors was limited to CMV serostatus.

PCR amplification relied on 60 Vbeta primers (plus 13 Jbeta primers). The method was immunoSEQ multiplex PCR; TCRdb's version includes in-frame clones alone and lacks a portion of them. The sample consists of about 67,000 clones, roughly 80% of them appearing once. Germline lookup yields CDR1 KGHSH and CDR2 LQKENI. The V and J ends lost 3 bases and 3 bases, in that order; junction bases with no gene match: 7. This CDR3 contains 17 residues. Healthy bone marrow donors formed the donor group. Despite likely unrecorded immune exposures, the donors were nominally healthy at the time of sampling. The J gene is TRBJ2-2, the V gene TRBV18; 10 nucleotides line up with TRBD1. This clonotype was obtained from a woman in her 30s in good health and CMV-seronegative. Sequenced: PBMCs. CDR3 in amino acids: CASSPPLGTGDTGELFF. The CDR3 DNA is TGTGCCAGCTCACCGCCGTTGGGGACAGGGGACACCGGGGAGCTGTTTTTT. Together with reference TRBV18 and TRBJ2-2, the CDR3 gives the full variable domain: NAGVMQNPRHLVRRRGQEARLRCSPMKGHSHVYWYRQLPEEGLKFMVYLQKENIIDESGMPKERFSAEFPKEGPSILRIQQVVRGDSAAYFCASSPPLGTGDTGELFFGEGSRLTVL.